The 15 T cell receptor beta chains in this list originate from one sample, sequenced in a study of T cell responses to AZD1222 COVID-19 vaccine. Sequencing was performed with immunoSEQ multiplex PCR; in TCRdb, only in-frame clones are kept and a portion is missing. The sample holds roughly 60,000 clones, 65% to 90% seen once. The material sequenced was peripheral blood, taken on day 0 of AZD1222 vaccination. The receptors were sampled from an adult in good health.

The chain combines TRBV5-1 with TRBJ2-3, with TRBD2 identical over 10 bases. The V and J ends lost 4 bases and 0 bases, in that order; junction bases with no gene match: 8. Germline CDR1 reads SGHRS; CDR2 reads YFSETQ. CDR3 length equals 17 residues. The CDR3 loop is CASSGEGLAISTDTQYF. CDR3 nucleotide sequence: TGCGCCAGCAGCGGAGAGGGACTAGCGATAAGCACAGATACGCAGTATTTT.

This clone has a handful of counts. The gene calls are TRBV5-4 and TRBJ2-6; D is perhaps TRBD1 (5 bases). CDR1 and CDR2 from the germline V gene are SGHNT and YYREEE (reference sequence). The ends were cut back, 3 bases at V and 2 bases at J, with 12 bases in the middle. CDR3 length: 16 residues. The CDR3 sequence: CASSWQGRAGANVLTF. DNA for the CDR3: TGTGCCAGCAGCTGGCAGGGTCGAGCTGGGGCCAACGTCCTGACTTTC.

The V and J genes are TRBV2 and TRBJ1-1, with D maybe TRBD1 (6 bases). The CDR3 covers 14 residues. CDR1 SNHLY and CDR2 FYNNEI come from the germline V gene. The V end lost 8 bases, the J end lost 4 bases, and 17 bases lay between the germline ends. CDR3 loop: CASGSGGHATEAFF. DNA of the CDR3: TGTGCCAGCGGGTCTGGGGGCCACGCCACTGAAGCTTTCTTT.

The chain links TRBV5-1 to TRBJ1-6; no firm D call. The CDR3 loop spans 13 amino acids. Germline CDR1 and CDR2: SGHRS and YFSETQ. Trimming took 0 bases from V and 5 from J, leaving 3 bases between them. CDR3 in DNA: TGCGCCAGCAGCTTGGGAAATAATTCACCCCTCCACTTT. Its translation is CASSLGNNSPLHF.

V usage is TRBV11-2 and J usage is TRBJ2-3; 8 nucleotides line up with TRBD1. This CDR3 is 17 amino acids long. V lost 1 base, J lost 2 bases, and 8 bases stayed unmatched. Germline-derived CDR1 and CDR2 are SGHAT and FQNNGV. CDR3 DNA sequence: TGTGCCAGCAGCTTAGTAAGGACAGGGTCTTACACAGATACGCAGTATTTT. This codes for CASSLVRTGSYTDTQYF.

The genes are TRBV28 and TRBJ2-7; D is perhaps TRBD2 (6 bases). V shed 1 base and J shed 0 bases, with 16 bases lying between them. This CDR3 contains 17 residues. CDR1 is MDHEN, CDR2 SYDVKM, per germline. CDR3 protein: CASSLSAGRMSSYEQYF. In DNA, the CDR3 is TGTGCCAGCAGTTTATCGGCGGGGAGGATGAGCTCCTACGAGCAGTACTTC.

Note on this clone: At the DNA level, this CDR3 is encoded by other sequences in the same sample as well. The chain uses TRBV5-1 and TRBJ2-5; D call uncertain. CDR1 is SGHRS, CDR2 YFSETQ, per germline. V was pared by 0 bases and J by 2 bases, with 5 bases between. This CDR3 has 13 amino acids. This chain's CDR3 is CASSLGVQETQYF. The CDR3, as DNA: TGCGCCAGCAGCTTGGGAGTTCAAGAGACCCAGTACTTC.

The chain uses TRBV27 and TRBJ2-7, with TRBD2 matching 10 bases. The CDR3 length is 16 residues. Germline V lookup: CDR1 MNHEY, CDR2 SMNVEV (reference sequence). V was pared by 0 bases and J by 2 bases, with 4 bases of the junction left unmatched. In nucleotides, the CDR3 is TGTGCCAGCAGTTTATCGGCTAGCGGGAGCGCCTACGAGCAGTACGTC. Translation gives CASSLSASGSAYEQYV.

The rearrangement joins TRBV3-1 (or the pseudogene TRBV3-2) to TRBJ2-3; 8 nucleotides align to TRBD2. The V gene end was trimmed by 6 bases and the J gene end by 1 base; junction bases not matched to a gene: 9. In germline, CDR1 is LGHDT, CDR2 YNNKEL (reference sequence). CDR3 length equals 16 residues. CDR3 sequence: CASRAGRGSGTDTQYF. The CDR3 region has the DNA TGTGCCAGCAGAGCCGGGAGGGGGTCGGGCACAGATACGCAGTATTTT.

The chain uses TRBV5-1 and TRBJ1-2, with D hard to call. The V and J ends lost 3 bases and 0 bases respectively, with 9 bases between them. This CDR3 is built from 14 residues. Germline lookup yields CDR1 SGHRS and CDR2 YFSETQ. The CDR3 loop is CASSYSLTNYGYTF. The CDR3 nucleotides read TGCGCCAGCAGCTACAGTCTTACTAACTATGGCTACACCTTC.

The chain couples TRBV4-1 to TRBJ2-7, with 9 bases identical to TRBD2. Trimming took 2 bases from V and 0 from J; bases not matched to a gene: 5. The V gene's germline CDR1 is MGHRA and CDR2 YSYEKL. CDR3 length: 16 amino acids. CDR3 amino acids: CASSQSPLAGSYEQYV. CDR3 in DNA: TGCGCCAGCAGCCAATCCCCACTAGCGGGCTCCTACGAGCAGTACGTC.

The V call is TRBV5-6, the J call TRBJ1-2, with D possibly TRBD1 on 6 matching bases. Per germline, CDR1 SGHDT and CDR2 YYEEEE. The CDR3 has 15 residues. Trimming removed 0 bases from V and 5 bases from J, with 14 bases in between. CDR3 bases: TGTGCCAGCAGCTTGGTCGGGGGGCAAAGGTATGGCTACACCTTC. It translates to CASSLVGGQRYGYTF.

The sample holds a few counts of this clone. The rearrangement links TRBV28 to TRBJ1-5; D gene uncertain. V lost 5 bases and J 0 bases, leaving 11 bases between the germline ends. Germline V gives CDR1 MDHEN, CDR2 SYDVKM. This CDR3 region has 15 residues. The CDR3 protein is CASSQAFSSNQPQHF. DNA of the CDR3: TGTGCCAGCAGTCAGGCATTCAGTAGCAATCAGCCCCAGCATTTT.

This chain links TRBV2 with TRBJ1-2, with 9 bases identical to TRBD1. Losses at the gene ends were 4 bases for V and 5 bases for J; bases not matched to a gene: 5. Germline loops: CDR1 SNHLY, CDR2 FYNNEI. The length of the CDR3 is 14 residues. Written as DNA, the CDR3 is TGTGCCAGCAGTGCCGTAGGGACAGGGTATGGCTACACCTTC. Translating gives CASSAVGTGYGYTF.

The chain employs TRBV21-1 and TRBJ1-4; TRBD1, the table's D call, lacks a check against the DNA. TRBV21-1 is recorded as a pseudogene. The CDR3 loop spans 12 amino acids. DNA of the CDR3: TGTGCCAGCAGACACCTTAATGAAAAACTGTTTTTT. Its protein product is CASRHLNEKLFF.